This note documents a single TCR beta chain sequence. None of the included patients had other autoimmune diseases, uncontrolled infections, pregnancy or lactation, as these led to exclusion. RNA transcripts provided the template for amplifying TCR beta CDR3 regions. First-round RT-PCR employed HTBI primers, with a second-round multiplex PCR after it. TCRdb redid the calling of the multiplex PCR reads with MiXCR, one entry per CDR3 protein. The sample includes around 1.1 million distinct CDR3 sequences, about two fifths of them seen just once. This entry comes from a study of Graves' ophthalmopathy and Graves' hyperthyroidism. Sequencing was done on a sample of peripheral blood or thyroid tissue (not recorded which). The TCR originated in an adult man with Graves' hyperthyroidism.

As DNA, the CDR3 is TGTGCCAGCAGCCAAGAATCCCCATGGGACAGGGTCGATTTCTACGAGCAGTACTTC. It is translated as CASSQESPWDRVDFYEQYF. The J gene is TRBJ2-7, the V gene TRBV7-8, with 9 bases matching TRBD1. The CDR3 spans 19 residues. Looked up from germline, CDR1 is SGHVS and CDR2 is FQNEAQ. Trimming removed 5 bases from V and 3 bases from J; junction bases left unmatched: 20.